Given below is one T cell receptor beta chain in context. Its cognate antigen is unknown. The record originates from a study of T cell responses to AZD1222 COVID-19 vaccine. Study conclusions and caveats: Compared with day 0, the breadth and depth of the Spike-specific TCR repertoire rose significantly after two doses of AZD1222. Researchers took repertoire samples only after the peak T cell response had come. AZD1222 recipients seropositive at baseline numbered only 5 to 7.

TCRdb keeps only in-frame clones here, not all; method: immunoSEQ multiplex PCR. The sample carries about 76,000 clones, 88% recorded once. The V gene's germline CDR1 is SGHAT and CDR2 FQNNGV. This CDR3 has 15 amino acids. V shed 5 bases, J shed 5 bases, and the junction held 9 bases outside the gene matches. The chain is built from TRBV11-2 and TRBJ1-5; 7 bases are shared with TRBD1. The source is an adult in good health. The starting material was peripheral blood, obtained on day 0 of MenACWY control vaccination. The CDR3 sequence is CASSVKGQGDQPQHF. In DNA form, the CDR3 reads TGTGCCAGCAGCGTCAAAGGGCAGGGGGATCAGCCCCAGCATTTT.